Below are 3 T cell receptor beta chains sequenced from a single sample in a study of cytomegalovirus exposure and HLA in healthy donors. The PCR had 60 Vbeta and 13 Jbeta primers. TCRdb's copy holds only in-frame clones and misses some; the assay was immunoSEQ multiplex PCR. The table includes 200,000 to 300,000 clones, more than 75% detected once. The specimen was PBMCs. The receptors were gathered from a middle-aged woman in good health and CMV-seropositive.

This chain joins TRBV5-1 and TRBJ2-7; perhaps TRBD1 as D (6 bases). Trimming cost V 0 bases and J 2 bases, with 9 bases left between them. Germline loops: CDR1 SGHRS, CDR2 YFSETQ. The CDR3 runs 14 residues. In DNA form, the CDR3 reads TGCGCCAGCAGCTTGGACAGGGTGGCCTACGAGCAGTACTTC. It specifies CASSLDRVAYEQYF.

The chain recombines TRBV18 with TRBJ1-5; 7 nucleotides agree with TRBD1. Germline V lookup: CDR1 KGHSH, CDR2 LQKENI. The CDR3 has 15 amino acids. Trimming cost V 5 bases and J 2 bases; bases outside gene matches: 6. This chain's CDR3 is CASSISGTGNQPQHF. CDR3 coding DNA: TGTGCCAGCTCAATCTCCGGGACAGGCAATCAGCCCCAGCATTTT.

The rearrangement joins TRBV19 to TRBJ2-7; D possibly corresponds to TRBD1 (5 bases). The germline V and J ends were trimmed by 1 base and 0 bases, with 10 bases remaining between them. The CDR3 sequence is 15 residues long. Germline values: CDR1 LNHDA, CDR2 SQIVND (reference sequence). CDR3 protein: CASSIAGLSSYEQYF. In DNA, the CDR3 is TGTGCCAGTAGTATAGCAGGGCTGTCCTCCTACGAGCAGTACTTC.